A selection of T cell receptor beta chains follows, all from one sample in a study of T-cell memory formation after mild COVID-19. Each CDR3 protein gets one entry after TCRdb re-called the 5' RACE reads with MiXCR. This sample has about 90,000 distinct CDR3 sequences, with over 13% found just once. Sequencing used PBMCs or a T cell subset sorted from them (not recorded which). Source of these receptors: a man aged 18 to 29 who had mild COVID-19 (a few samples of this study predate the infection). Cell type and time point are not known. Each CDR3 is given with its conserved first and last residue. Fields, in order: J gene, V gene, CDR3 protein.

j_gene: TRBJ1-1; v_gene: TRBV12-3/TRBV12-4; CDR3aa: CASSLWTGLNEAFF
j_gene: TRBJ1-1; v_gene: TRBV2; CDR3aa: CASSETEAFF
j_gene: TRBJ2-1; v_gene: TRBV5-1; CDR3aa: CASSVTLLGEQFF
j_gene: TRBJ2-1; v_gene: TRBV30; CDR3aa: CAWSGAGGPGEQFF
j_gene: TRBJ2-1; v_gene: TRBV7-3; CDR3aa: CASSLSLGSPEFF
j_gene: TRBJ2-5; v_gene: TRBV7-9; CDR3aa: CASSSPTGQETQYF
j_gene: TRBJ2-1; v_gene: TRBV4-3; CDR3aa: CASSVSTGLAGGAQFF
j_gene: TRBJ1-2; v_gene: TRBV3-1; CDR3aa: CASSLGDPRINYGYTF
j_gene: TRBJ1-1; v_gene: TRBV6-5; CDR3aa: CASSYFGNTEAFF
j_gene: TRBJ1-1; v_gene: TRBV5-5; CDR3aa: CASSLATGKTGEAFF